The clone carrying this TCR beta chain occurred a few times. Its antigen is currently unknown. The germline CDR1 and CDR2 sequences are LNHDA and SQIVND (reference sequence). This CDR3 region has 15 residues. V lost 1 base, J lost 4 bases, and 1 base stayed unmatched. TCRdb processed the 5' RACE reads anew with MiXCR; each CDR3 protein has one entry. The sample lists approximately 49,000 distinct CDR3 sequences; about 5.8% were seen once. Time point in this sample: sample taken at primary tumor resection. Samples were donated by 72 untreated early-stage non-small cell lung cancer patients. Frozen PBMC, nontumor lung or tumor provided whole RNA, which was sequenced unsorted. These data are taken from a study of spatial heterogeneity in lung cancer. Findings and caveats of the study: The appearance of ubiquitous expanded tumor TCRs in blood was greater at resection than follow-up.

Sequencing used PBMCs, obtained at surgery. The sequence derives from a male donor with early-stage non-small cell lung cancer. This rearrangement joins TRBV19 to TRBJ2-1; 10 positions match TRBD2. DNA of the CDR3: TGTGCCAGTAGTATAGTACTAGCGGGGTACAATGAGCAGTTCTTC. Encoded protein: CASSIVLAGYNEQFF.